The 6 T cell receptor beta chains given below trace back to one sample, sequenced in a study of T cell repertoires in cytomegalovirus infection. TCRdb used MiXCR to reprocess the reads, holding one entry per CDR3 protein. Altogether approximately 500,000 distinct CDR3 sequences are present, approximately 16% being singletons, with the ten largest covering 24%. Specimen: CD8+ T cells from PBMCs. These receptors were collected from a human donor in good health (CMV status not recorded). Some clones in this sample may be carry-over from other donors' samples.

This clonotype was observed many times. CDR3 DNA sequence: TGTGCCAGCAGCTCCCCCGTGGGCGATCGCTACCGGAACACTGAAGCTTTCTTT. Translated: CASSSPVGDRYRNTEAFF. The chain recombines TRBV7-2 with TRBJ1-1; no firm D call. The V gene lost 4 bases and the J gene lost 1 base, with 22 bases spanning the gap. Germline V gene data show CDR1 as SGHTA and CDR2 as FQGNSA. This CDR3 has 18 residues.

The chain is built from TRBV5-6 and TRBJ1-6; 8 bases agree with TRBD1. CDR1 is SGHDT, CDR2 YYEEEE, per germline. J gave up 5 bases and V 0 bases, and 4 bases lay outside the gene matches. The CDR3 consists of 16 residues. CDR3 region: CASSLAGTGDNSPLHF. The DNA for the CDR3 is TGTGCCAGCAGCTTGGCCGGGACAGGCGATAATTCACCCCTCCACTTT.

J is TRBJ1-1 and V is TRBV9; D is undetermined. Trimming removed 6 bases from V and 3 bases from J, with 12 bases in between. Germline V lookup: CDR1 SGDLS, CDR2 YYNGEE. The CDR3 length is 13 residues. CDR3: CASNLEGDTEAFF. The CDR3 nucleotides read TGTGCCAGCAACCTCGAGGGAGACACTGAAGCTTTCTTT.

The chain recombines TRBV7-9 with TRBJ2-2; unclear D gene. Germline values: CDR1 SEHNR, CDR2 FQNEAQ (reference sequence). V lost 3 bases to trimming and J lost 9 bases, with 2 bases between them. The CDR3 totals 10 residues. The CDR3 DNA sequence: TGTGCCAGCAGCTTCAGGGAGCTGTTTTTT. It specifies CASSFRELFF.

V and J are TRBV29-1 and TRBJ2-7; perhaps TRBD1 as D (6 bases). The CDR3 is 14 amino acids. Trimming cost V 5 bases and J 0 bases, with 14 bases left between them. The germline V gene encodes CDR1 SQVTM and CDR2 ANQGSEA. The CDR3 nucleotides read TGCAGCGTTACACCGGGACACTCCTCCTACGAGCAGTACTTC. Translation: CSVTPGHSSYEQYF.

This clonotype appeared many times. V and J are TRBV6-5 and TRBJ2-7, with TRBD1 matching over 7 bases. The V segment lost 0 bases and the J segment 1 base; nucleotides outside the gene matches: 6. The CDR3 has 16 amino acids. Germline-derived CDR1 and CDR2 are MNHEY and SVGAGI. The chain's CDR3 is CASSYSGQVYSYEQYF. CDR3 coding DNA: TGTGCCAGCAGTTACTCCGGACAGGTTTATTCCTACGAGCAGTACTTC.